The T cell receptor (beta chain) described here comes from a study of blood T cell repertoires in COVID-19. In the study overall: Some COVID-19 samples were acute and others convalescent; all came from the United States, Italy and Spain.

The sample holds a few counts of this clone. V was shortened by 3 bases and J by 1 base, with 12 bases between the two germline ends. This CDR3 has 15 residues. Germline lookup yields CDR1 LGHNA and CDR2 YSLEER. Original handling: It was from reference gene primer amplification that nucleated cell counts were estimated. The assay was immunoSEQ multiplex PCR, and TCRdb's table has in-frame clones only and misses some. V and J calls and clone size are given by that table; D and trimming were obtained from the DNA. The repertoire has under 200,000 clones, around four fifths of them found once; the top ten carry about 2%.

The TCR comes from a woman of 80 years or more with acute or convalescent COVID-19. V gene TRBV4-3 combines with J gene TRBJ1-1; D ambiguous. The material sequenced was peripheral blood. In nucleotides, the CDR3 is TGCGCCAGCAGCCATGCCGCCACAAGGAACACTGAAGCTTTCTTT. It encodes CASSHAATRNTEAFF.